The T cell receptor (beta chain) under discussion was sequenced for a study of shared clonotypes between healthy human individuals. Across the whole study: Every donor yielded three CD4 naive, three CD4 memory, two CD8 naive and one CD8 memory plate.

The assay was immunoSEQ multiplex PCR, and TCRdb's table has in-frame clones only and misses some. This sample carries about 580,000 clones, roughly 98% of them seen once, and the ten largest clones take roughly 0.29%. Germline lookup yields CDR1 SGHDT and CDR2 YYEEEE. V was clipped by 2 bases and J by 6 bases, with 12 bases between them. This CDR3 has 14 amino acids. Naive CD8 cells, CD45RO-negative and positively selected for CCR7, excluded terminally differentiated effector memory CD45RA+ cells. This clonotype originated in a man aged 25 to 45 in good health. The specimen sequenced was naive CD8+ T cells sorted from blood. The chain has TRBV5-6 and TRBJ1-5; D is possibly TRBD1 (6 bases). The CDR3 sequence: CASSFGGGGQPQHF. Written as DNA, the CDR3 is TGTGCCAGCAGCTTTGGGGGAGGGGGTCAGCCCCAGCATTTT.